This TCR beta chain comes out of a study of blood T cell repertoires in COVID-19. Trimming removed 6 bases from V and 2 bases from J; junction bases left unmatched: 6. The CDR3 extends over 14 amino acids. The table came from immunoSEQ multiplex PCR; TCRdb's copy has only in-frame clones and leaves some out. The sample has more than 85,000 clones; about 90% are singletons. This sequence joins TRBV23-1 and TRBJ1-2, with TRBD1 identical over 7 bases. TRBV23-1 is an ORF, with its function uncertain. This clonotype was obtained from a woman in her forties or fifties with COVID-19, enrolled during active disease. Specimen: peripheral blood. CDR3 loop: CASSLDRRNYGYTF. The CDR3 DNA reads TGCGCCAGCAGCCTGGACAGGAGAAACTATGGCTACACCTTC.